This T cell receptor beta chain comes out of a study of blood T cell repertoires in COVID-19. On the study more broadly: Both acute and convalescent COVID-19 samples were obtained from the United States, Italy and Spain. PBMCs, B-cell-depleted T cells, or T cells were the source of the cDNA or gDNA that made up the material.

Trimming took off 3 bases at V and 10 bases at J, with 13 bases between the two ends. The CDR3 sequence is 14 residues long. CDR1 is SEHNR, CDR2 FQNEAQ, per germline (reference sequence). Per the original methods: Amplification of reference gene primers was used by the study to estimate nucleated cell counts. Produced via immunoSEQ multiplex PCR; TCRdb's table is partial and in-frame only. The V and J calls and clone size are taken from that table; D and trimming were inferred from the DNA. The data show 50,000 to 85,000 clones, approximately 82% seen once. This clone has only a few counts. This receptor was obtained from a man in his 60s with acute or convalescent COVID-19. Sequencing used peripheral blood. The rearrangement links TRBV7-9 to TRBJ1-6, with a tentative D call TRBD1 (5 bases). The CDR3 DNA sequence: TGTGCCAGCAGCTTCCTAGGGGTCAACTCACCCCTCCACTTT. Amino acid sequence: CASSFLGVNSPLHF.